A selection of T cell receptor beta chains follows, all from one sample in a study of blood T cell repertoires in COVID-19. Sequencing used immunoSEQ multiplex PCR; TCRdb keeps in-frame clones, though not all of them. Among about 80,000 clones listed, over 70% were seen once. Source material: peripheral blood. The receptors here all came from a man older than 75 with active or convalescent COVID-19. Both conserved end residues are part of each CDR3. D genes are given only for firm matches. Size is omitted from some rows. Given values are once, few, many or a class for expanded clones.

TRBJ2-5 TRBV28 . . TGTGCCAGCAGAACAGGGGGGGGACAAGAGACCCAGTACTTC CASRTGGGQETQYF
TRBJ1-2 TRBV5-4 . TRBD1 TGTGCCAGCAGCTTGGGGGACAGGGTTAACTATGGCTACACCTTC CASSLGDRVNYGYTF
TRBJ2-1 TRBV7-8 few TRBD2 TGTGCCAGCAGCTGGGGACTACGGAGCTCCTACAATGAGCAGTTCTTC CASSWGLRSSYNEQFF
TRBJ2-2 TRBV25-1 . TRBD2 TGTGCCAGCAGTGAATTGGGAGGGAAGAACACCGGGGAGCTGTTTTTT CASSELGGKNTGELFF
TRBJ1-1 TRBV11-2 . . TGTGCCAGCAGCCAGAGGGTGGGTCGCACTGAAGCTTTCTTT CASSQRVGRTEAFF
TRBJ1-3 TRBV28 . . TGTGCCAGCAGTTTCCGGGAAATGGGAAACACCATATATTTT CASSFREMGNTIYF
TRBJ1-2 TRBV6-5 . . TGTGCCAGCAGTTACGGGAGGGCGCGTGGCTACACCTTC CASSYGRARGYTF
TRBJ2-3 TRBV29-1 . TRBD2 TGCAGCGTTGAAGGTTCTAGCGGGGGAAGCACAGATACGCAGTATTTT CSVEGSSGGSTDTQYF
TRBJ2-3 TRBV4-2 . TRBD2 TGTGCCAGCAGCCAAGATAAAAGGCGGGAGCGCACAGATACGCAGTATTTT CASSQDKRRERTDTQYF
TRBJ1-6 TRBV7-9 . . TGTGCCAGCAGCCGAGGAGGATTTGGTTCACCCCTCCACTTT CASSRGGFGSPLHF
TRBJ1-2 TRBV12-3/TRBV12-4 . . TGTGCCAGCAGTTTCTCGGGAGTTTATGGCTACACCTTC CASSFSGVYGYTF
TRBJ1-6 TRBV30 . TRBD1 TGTGCCTGGAGTCCAACGACAGGGGGCGAACCCCTCCACTTT CAWSPTTGGEPLHF
TRBJ1-1 TRBV7-3 . . TGTGCCAGCAGCGCTCAGATGAACACTGAAGCTTTCTTT CASSAQMNTEAFF
TRBJ1-5 TRBV5-6 . . TGTGCCAGCAGTCGATGGCCGGGAGGTCAGCCCCAGCATTTT CASSRWPGGQPQHF
TRBJ2-2 TRBV28 . TRBD2 TGTGCCAGCAGTTTAGTGATCCGGGTTGACCTAGCGGGAGCACTCAAGAGGAACACCGGGGAGCTGTTTTTT CASSLVIRVDLAGALKRNTGELFF
TRBJ2-6 TRBV10-3 . TRBD1 TGTGCCATTCTTAAGGACAGGGTGTCCCACTCTGGGGCCAACGTCCTGACTTTC CAILKDRVSHSGANVLTF
TRBJ2-2 TRBV10-3 . . TGTGCCATCACCACGGGGACTAACACCGGGGAGCTGTTTTTT CAITTGTNTGELFF
TRBJ2-3 TRBV5-4 . TRBD2 TGTGCCAGCAGCTCCTGGTTAGCGGGGGGAACAGATACGCAGTATTTT CASSSWLAGGTDTQYF
TRBJ2-5 TRBV19 . . TGTGCCAGTAGTATCCAGGTTTCGGCAGAGACCCAGTACTTC CASSIQVSAETQYF
TRBJ2-6 TRBV20-1 . . TGCAGTGCTAGTGTGCTAGCTGGGGCCAACGTCCTGACTTTC CSASVLAGANVLTF